This is a list of T cell receptor beta chains from one sample in a study of human versus mouse CDR3 diversity and MHC coevolution. TCRdb's copy holds only in-frame clones and misses some; the assay was immunoSEQ multiplex PCR. The sample lists roughly 86,000 clones, just over 90% occurring once. Sequencing input: naive CD4+ T cells from blood. The origin of the receptors is a person between 25 and 70 years old in good health. Each CDR3 is given with its conserved first and last residue.

j_call v_call cdr3_aa
TRBJ1-1 TRBV6-1 CASSESRGTEAFF
TRBJ2-1 TRBV29-1 CSVEAGPTGVAYNEQFF
TRBJ2-3 TRBV19 CASSLGLASTDTQYF
TRBJ1-1 TRBV11-1 CASSLEGAVTEAFF
TRBJ1-3 TRBV6-4 CASIGADGLESGNTIYF
TRBJ2-7 TRBV5-8 CASSLVAYEQYF
TRBJ2-7 TRBV7-3 CASSLESNGGISYEQYF
TRBJ2-3 TRBV5-4 CASSLPGGLSTDTQYF
TRBJ2-5 TRBV5-4 CASSLGGTSELETQYF
TRBJ2-7 TRBV5-6 CASSPWISAFQETYEQYF
TRBJ2-7 TRBV5-4 CASSLQGSVYNEQYF
TRBJ2-2 TRBV27 CASSFGVNTGELFF
TRBJ2-7 TRBV28 CASSSPGQGNPYEQYF
TRBJ2-1 TRBV5-6 CASSLGTPEQFF
TRBJ2-5 TRBV25-1 CASSDWVAETQYF
TRBJ2-1 TRBV28 CASSLSQDSKQFF
TRBJ2-1 TRBV29-1 CSVPRRTSYNEQFF
TRBJ1-1 TRBV5-1 CASSLRTGMNTEAFF
TRBJ2-7 TRBV7-2 CASSNHGTQYEQYF
TRBJ2-1 TRBV9 CASSEGVGPYNEQFF
TRBJ1-2 TRBV7-2 CASSLEVGQGGYTF
TRBJ2-2 TRBV7-2 CASSLSLAGGRAGELFF
TRBJ1-5 TRBV19 CASSTMGGTNQPQHF
TRBJ2-7 TRBV7-2 CASSLVTDRTYEQYF
TRBJ1-5 TRBV19 CASSHGEGQPQHF
TRBJ1-2 TRBV10-3 CAISDKWGTEGGYTF
TRBJ2-3 TRBV10-3 CAISVQGTDTQYF
. TRBV6-5 CASSYSMTGDSYEQYF
TRBJ2-4 TRBV5-4 CASSLGTSGTQNIQYF